The TCR beta chain described here comes from a study of cytotoxic CD8 clonotypes in ibrutinib-treated CLL. Study outcomes and limitations: Public clonotypes, an uncommon group, contracted or remained stable on treatment. Rising at ibrutinib response, clonality subsequently fell back toward baseline at progression.

Some clones are missing from TCRdb's copy, which holds only in-frame ones; the method was immunoSEQ multiplex PCR. The sample yields roughly 23,000 clones, approximately 77% seen once. The table lists this clone with a count of one. The antigen is undetermined. Per germline, CDR1 MNHEY and CDR2 SVGAGI. The junction had 6 bases not matched to a gene; V was cut back by 2 bases and J by 8 bases. This CDR3 comprises 16 residues. The TCR sequence derives from a human donor with chronic lymphocytic leukemia. The material was PBMCs, obtained before ibrutinib treatment. J is TRBJ2-1 and V is TRBV6-5; TRBD2 aligns across 13 bases. Written as DNA, the CDR3 is TGTGCCAGCAGTTACACTAGCGGGAGGGGGAGGGATGAGCAGTTCTTC. Translation gives CASSYTSGRGRDEQFF.